These 31 T cell receptor beta chains came from one sample sequenced in a study of cytomegalovirus exposure and HLA in healthy donors. The primer mix had 60 Vbeta and 13 Jbeta primers. TCRdb's table, derived via immunoSEQ multiplex PCR, lists solely in-frame clones and lacks some. The profile covers more than 95,000 clones, with approximately 74% appearing a single time and 3% taken by the ten largest. Sequencing was carried out using PBMCs. These receptors all come from a female donor in good health and CMV-seropositive.

This clone was observed once. The chain recombines TRBV28 with TRBJ2-7; 8 bases are a match to TRBD2. Looked up from germline, CDR1 is MDHEN and CDR2 is SYDVKM. This CDR3 comprises 14 residues. Trimming removed 5 bases from V and 6 bases from J; junction bases left unmatched: 9. This chain's CDR3 is CASSPPGGEFEQYF. The CDR3 DNA sequence: TGTGCCAGCAGTCCGCCGGGAGGGGAATTCGAGCAGTACTTC.

The rearrangement joins TRBV6-5 to TRBJ1-6, with 9 bases matching TRBD1. This CDR3 has 14 residues. V lost 5 bases and J lost 9; bases outside the gene matches: 5. CDR1 is MNHEY and CDR2 is SVGAGI in the germline V gene. The DNA of the CDR3 is TGTGCCAGCAGTCTACAGGGGGCTGGTTCACCCCTCCACTTT. Protein product: CASSLQGAGSPLHF.

The chain couples TRBV5-4 to TRBJ2-5; TRBD2 might be the D (5 bases). Trimming left V 2 bases short and J 5 bases short, with 10 bases between. The V gene's germline CDR1 is SGHNT and CDR2 YYREEE (reference sequence). The CDR3 loop spans 13 amino acids. CDR3 DNA: TGTGCCAGCAGCTTTGGCGGCGGGGAGACCCAGTACTTC. This sequence encodes CASSFGGGETQYF.

The chain combines TRBV2 with TRBJ2-7, with a possible D match to TRBD2 (6 bases). Germline V gene data show CDR1 as SNHLY and CDR2 as FYNNEI. V lost 7 bases to trimming and J lost 5 bases, with 18 bases between them. The CDR3 covers 14 residues. The CDR3 DNA follows: TGTGCCAGCACCCAAGGAGGGGCATCCCACGAGCAGTACTTC. Its protein product is CASTQGGASHEQYF.

This chain connects TRBV7-9 to TRBJ2-7, with D perhaps TRBD2 (5 bases). Trimming took off 6 bases at V and 2 bases at J, with 14 bases between the two ends. Germline CDR1 reads SEHNR; CDR2 reads FQNEAQ (reference sequence). The CDR3 has 14 residues. CDR3 DNA sequence: TGTGCCAGCAGTTTGAGCGGCCCCGCCTACGAGCAGTACTTC. Translated: CASSLSGPAYEQYF. Together with reference TRBV7-9 and TRBJ2-7, the CDR3 gives the full variable domain: DTGVSQNPRHKITKRGQNVTFRCDPISEHNRLYWYRQTLGQGPEFLTYFQNEAQLEKSRLLSDRFSAERPKGSFSTLEIQRTEQGDSAMYLCASSLSGPAYEQYFGPGTRLTVT.

V usage is TRBV9 and J usage is TRBJ2-2; no clear D gene. The CDR3 length is 16 residues. Germline V gene lookup returns CDR1 SGDLS and CDR2 YYNGEE. V shed 3 bases and J shed 0 bases, with 12 bases lying between them. For the CDR3, the DNA is TGTGCCAGCAGCGAACGAGAAATACCGAACACCGGGGAGCTGTTTTTT. This translates into CASSEREIPNTGELFF.

V is TRBV2 and J is TRBJ1-2, with D maybe TRBD1 (5 bases). V lost 7 bases and J 7 bases, leaving 13 bases between the germline ends. Germline V lookup: CDR1 SNHLY, CDR2 FYNNEI. CDR3 length equals 12 residues. In DNA form, the CDR3 reads TGTGCCAGCATTGCAGGGATCGGTGGCTACACCTTC. This translates into CASIAGIGGYTF.

A single count supports this clone. This sequence joins TRBV15 and TRBJ2-2, with D possibly matching TRBD1 (6 bases). The length of the CDR3 is 15 residues. Trimming shortened V by 5 bases and J by 4 bases, and 14 bases separated the two germline ends. CDR1 and CDR2 (germline): LNHNV, YYDKDF (reference sequence). The chain's CDR3 is CATSFRQAGTGELFF. The CDR3 region has the DNA TGTGCCACCAGCTTTCGACAGGCGGGCACCGGGGAGCTGTTTTTT.

This sequence joins TRBV29-1 and TRBJ2-7; 8 nucleotides agree with TRBD2. V lost 4 bases to trimming and J lost 0 bases; unmatched junction nucleotides: 2. The CDR3 loop spans 13 amino acids. CDR1 is SQVTM and CDR2 is ANQGSEA in the germline V gene. The CDR3 DNA reads TGCAGCGTTGTAGGGACTAGCTCCTACGAGCAGTACTTC. This sequence encodes CSVVGTSSYEQYF.

The chain has TRBV4-3 and TRBJ2-1; no definite D call. Germline V gene lookup returns CDR1 LGHNA and CDR2 YSLEER. There are 13 residues in the CDR3. V was pared by 0 bases and J by 7 bases, with 7 bases between. CDR3 sequence reads: CASSQEPRNEQFF. DNA of the CDR3: TGCGCCAGCAGCCAAGAGCCTAGAAATGAGCAGTTCTTC.

The V and J genes are TRBV5-1 and TRBJ1-4, with 9 bases matching TRBD1. The CDR3 runs to 16 residues. Germline lookup yields CDR1 SGHRS and CDR2 YFSETQ. V shed 3 bases, J shed 0 bases, and the junction held 3 bases outside the gene matches. The DNA for the CDR3 is TGCGCCAGCAGCTCCCGGGACAGGGCAACTAATGAAAAACTGTTTTTT. Translation gives CASSSRDRATNEKLFF.

This clone was counted between two and nine times. The rearrangement links TRBV7-9 to TRBJ2-1, with a tentative D call TRBD2 (5 bases). V dropped 1 base and J dropped 5 bases, with 15 bases sitting between them. This CDR3 has 16 amino acids. Germline values: CDR1 SEHNR, CDR2 FQNEAQ (reference sequence). In nucleotides, the CDR3 is TGTGCCAGCAGCTTAGGCGGGTGGCCAAGCCACAATGAGCAGTTCTTC. Translation: CASSLGGWPSHNEQFF.

As DNA, the CDR3 is TGTGCCAGCAGTGAAGCGAGTGACACCGGGGAGCTGTTTTTT. It codes for CASSEASDTGELFF. V gene TRBV2 combines with J gene TRBJ2-2; D ambiguous. The V gene lost 0 bases and the J gene lost 3 bases, with 5 bases spanning the gap. The CDR3 extends over 14 amino acids. Germline assignment: CDR1 SNHLY and CDR2 FYNNEI.

The V call is TRBV4-3, the J call TRBJ2-3, with D uncertain. This CDR3 has 15 amino acids. Germline loops: CDR1 LGHNA, CDR2 YSLEER. Trimming left V 4 bases short and J 1 base short, with 12 bases between. CDR3 protein: CASSPKAERTDTQYF. The CDR3 region has the DNA TGCGCCAGCAGCCCTAAGGCGGAGCGCACAGATACGCAGTATTTT.

The chain couples TRBV7-9 to TRBJ2-7; a possible D gene is TRBD1 (5 bases). CDR1 SEHNR and CDR2 FQNEAQ come from the germline V gene (reference sequence). V gave up 1 base and J gave up 6 bases, with 13 bases separating them. The CDR3 spans 14 residues. DNA for the CDR3: TGTGCCAGCAGCTTAGACAGGATACGATCCGAGCAGTACTTC. It yields the protein CASSLDRIRSEQYF.

The chain recombines TRBV6-1 with TRBJ1-5, with unresolved D. The CDR3 runs to 16 residues. Per the germline V gene, CDR1 is MNHNS and CDR2 is SASEGT. V lost 1 base to trimming and J lost 3 bases, with 13 bases between them. The CDR3 here is CASSEGLQHLNQPQHF. The CDR3 bases are TGTGCCAGCAGTGAAGGACTCCAACACCTCAATCAGCCCCAGCATTTT.

This rearrangement joins TRBV12-5 to TRBJ1-6, with a tentative D call TRBD1 (6 bases). This CDR3 has 17 amino acids. The V end was cut by 2 bases, the J end by 6 bases, with 17 bases between. Per the germline V gene, CDR1 is LGHNT and CDR2 is FRNRAP. CDR3 in DNA: TGTGCTAGTGGTTTGCCATCCTACAGGGTCGGTAATTCACCCCTCCACTTT. Its translation: CASGLPSYRVGNSPLHF.

This clone was found a few times. The same CDR3 is also encoded by other DNA sequences in this sample. This chain links TRBV4-1 with TRBJ2-7; D is perhaps TRBD1 (6 bases). Germline V gives CDR1 MGHRA, CDR2 YSYEKL. Trimming took off 6 bases at V and 2 bases at J, with 17 bases between the two ends. This CDR3 spans 15 amino acids. Here the CDR3 DNA reads TGCGCCAGCAGACGGACAGCAACATCCACCTACGAGCAGTACTTC. This codes for CASRRTATSTYEQYF.

This clone was detected only a few times. The chain links TRBV2 to TRBJ2-7, with 8 bases fitting TRBD1. The germline V gene encodes CDR1 SNHLY and CDR2 FYNNEI. The CDR3 length is 15 residues. V lost 0 bases to trimming and J lost 2 bases; unmatched junction nucleotides: 3. The CDR3 spells CASSEAAGGPYEQYF. The DNA for the CDR3 is TGTGCCAGCAGTGAAGCTGCAGGGGGCCCCTACGAGCAGTACTTC.

The chain has TRBV5-1 and TRBJ2-7; 7 nucleotides agree with TRBD2. This CDR3 contains 16 residues. After removal of 0 bases from V and 5 bases from J, the junction contained 11 bases not matched to a gene. Germline V gives CDR1 SGHRS, CDR2 YFSETQ. The CDR3 DNA sequence: TGCGCCAGCAGCTTGGCCGGGGCGGGAGCTACCGACGAGCAGTACTTC. Translating gives CASSLAGAGATDEQYF.

The chain uses TRBV6-6 and TRBJ2-3; 8 bases line up with TRBD2. This CDR3 is built from 14 residues. V was pared by 9 bases and J by 5 bases, with 10 bases of the junction left unmatched. Germline V gives CDR1 MNHNY, CDR2 SVGAGI (reference sequence). The CDR3 loop reads CASSAGGRGDTQYF. In DNA form, the CDR3 reads TGTGCCAGTTCGGCGGGGGGCCGAGGAGATACGCAGTATTTT.

This chain connects TRBV10-2 to TRBJ2-3; 9 bases map to TRBD1. J was trimmed by 6 bases and V by 8 bases; bases with no gene match: 3. This CDR3 has 12 residues. Germline V gene lookup returns CDR1 WSHSY and CDR2 SAAADI. Here the CDR3 DNA reads TGCGCCAGCTCAGGACAGGGGGATACGCAGTATTTT. It codes for CASSGQGDTQYF.

This rearrangement joins TRBV21-1 to TRBJ2-7; the listed D gene, TRBD1, was not tested against the DNA. TRBV21-1 is a pseudogene segment. This CDR3 is built from 17 residues. The CDR3 DNA follows: TGTGCCAGCAGCAAAGGGGGGACAGGGAATACGGTCTACGAGCAGTACTTC. As protein: CASSKGGTGNTVYEQYF.

DNA of the CDR3: TGCGCCAGCAGTAAGGGGGCGCGGAACGAGCAGTACTTC. This translates into CASSKGARNEQYF. The V and J genes are TRBV10-1 and TRBJ2-7; 7 bases are a match to TRBD1. Germline loops: CDR1 WNHNN, CDR2 SYGVQD (reference sequence). Trimming removed 5 bases from V and 5 bases from J; junction bases left unmatched: 6. This CDR3 has 13 residues.

The sample holds a few counts of this clone. The chain carries TRBV6-4 and TRBJ2-3; no clear D gene. V lost 2 bases to trimming and J lost 0 bases, with 6 bases between them. Looked up from germline, CDR1 is MRHNA and CDR2 is SNTAGT. The CDR3 totals 14 residues. CDR3 region: CASSDAGSTDTQYF. The CDR3 DNA follows: TGTGCCAGCAGTGACGCCGGGAGCACAGATACGCAGTATTTT.

The chain carries TRBV2 and TRBJ2-5; TRBD2 agrees at 10 bases. Germline assignment: CDR1 SNHLY and CDR2 FYNNEI. V shed 3 bases and J 1 base; nucleotides not matched to a gene: 5. The CDR3 is made up of 16 amino acids. CDR3 sequence (DNA): TGTGCCAGCAGTGACGTGGGACTAGCGACCCAAGAGACCCAGTACTTC. It yields the protein CASSDVGLATQETQYF.

The J gene is TRBJ1-1, the V gene TRBV25-1, with D hard to call. Germline loops: CDR1 MGHDK, CDR2 SYGVNS. The CDR3 sequence is 16 residues long. V was cut by 1 base and J by 1 base, with 13 bases left in between. For the CDR3, the DNA is TGTGCCAGCAGTGAATCCCCGGGATGGGCGAACACTGAAGCTTTCTTT. It yields the protein CASSESPGWANTEAFF.

The chain links TRBV4-1 to TRBJ2-3, with D possibly TRBD2 on 6 matching bases. The CDR3 consists of 15 residues. Germline V gene sequence: CDR1 MGHRA, CDR2 YSYEKL. The V end lost 6 bases, the J end lost 0 bases, and 13 bases lay between the germline ends. This CDR3 is CASSSGVVSTDTQYF. Here the CDR3 DNA reads TGCGCCAGCAGTTCGGGAGTCGTGAGCACAGATACGCAGTATTTT.

This rearrangement joins TRBV14 to TRBJ1-1; weak D call: TRBD1 (5 bases). The germline V gene encodes CDR1 SGHDN and CDR2 FVKESK. The CDR3 has 15 amino acids. The V end lost 1 base, the J end lost 9 bases, and 18 bases lay between the germline ends. The CDR3 sequence is CASSQVEGRAVKAFF. The CDR3 coding sequence is TGTGCCAGCAGCCAAGTGGAGGGCAGGGCAGTGAAAGCTTTCTTT.

Here the CDR3 reads CASSLGGGVNTEAFF. CDR3 coding DNA: TGCGCCAGCAGCTTGGGGGGAGGTGTGAACACTGAAGCTTTCTTT. V is TRBV5-1 and J is TRBJ1-1; D is unclear. V was trimmed by 0 bases and J by 0 bases, leaving 9 bases between them. The CDR3 covers 15 residues. Germline CDR1 is SGHRS and CDR2 is YFSETQ.

J is TRBJ2-5 and V is TRBV11-2; the match to TRBD2 covers 9 bases. This CDR3 has 15 residues. V lost 6 bases to trimming and J lost 5 bases; unmatched junction nucleotides: 10. The germline V gene has CDR1 SGHAT and CDR2 FQNNGV. The CDR3 coding sequence is TGTGCCAGCAGTTTTAGCGGGAGACCCGAGGAGACCCAGTACTTC. Protein product: CASSFSGRPEETQYF.